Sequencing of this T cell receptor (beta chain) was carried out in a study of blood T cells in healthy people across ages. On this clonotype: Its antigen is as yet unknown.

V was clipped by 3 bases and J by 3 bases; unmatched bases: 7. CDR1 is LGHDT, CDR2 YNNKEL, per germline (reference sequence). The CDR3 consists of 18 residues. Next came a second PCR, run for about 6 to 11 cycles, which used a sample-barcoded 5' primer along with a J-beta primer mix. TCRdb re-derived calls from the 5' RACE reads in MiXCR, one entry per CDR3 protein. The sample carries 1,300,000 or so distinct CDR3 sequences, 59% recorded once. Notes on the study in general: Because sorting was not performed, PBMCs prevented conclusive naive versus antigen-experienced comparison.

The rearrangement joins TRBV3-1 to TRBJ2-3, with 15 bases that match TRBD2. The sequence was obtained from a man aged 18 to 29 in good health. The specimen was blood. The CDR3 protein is CASSQRGTSGRRTDTQYF. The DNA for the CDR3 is TGTGCCAGCAGCCAGCGCGGGACTAGCGGGAGGAGGACAGATACGCAGTATTTT.